Given below is one T cell receptor beta chain in context. Its matching antigen is unknown. This entry is derived from a study of Ad26.COV2.S vaccination and SARS-CoV-2 variants. The treatment here: 19 received Ad26.COV2.S at low or high dose, single or two shots; five or six received placebo; per-sample allocation not given. Material that was analyzed had been drawn on day 63 after the first vaccine or placebo injection. V was shortened by 7 bases and J by 5 bases, with 14 bases between the two germline ends. Germline V gene data show CDR1 as SQVTM and CDR2 as ANQGSEA. CDR3 size: 12 residues. Data came from immunoSEQ multiplex PCR; TCRdb stores just in-frame clones and leaves some out. The sample consists of a few hundred thousand clones, 90% of them appearing once. Study-wide points: The study found higher spike-specific TCR breadth in vaccine than placebo recipients.

The material sequenced was peripheral blood, taken in a trial of Ad26.COV2.S vaccine versus placebo. This TCR derives from a person between 18 and 65 years old who received the Ad26.COV2.S COVID-19 vaccine or a placebo. The rearrangement links TRBV29-1 to TRBJ1-1, with no clear D. The DNA for the CDR3 is TGCAGCGCCGGCGGTGGCTGGACTGAAGCTTTCTTT. It is translated as CSAGGGWTEAFF.